One sample yielded the 14 T cell receptor beta chains listed below, sequenced in a study of blood T cells in healthy people across ages. Next came a second PCR, run for about 6 to 12 cycles, which used a sample-barcoded 5' primer along with a J-beta primer mix. TCRdb ran MiXCR on the 5' RACE reads and lists one entry per CDR3 protein. Of 540,000 or so distinct CDR3 sequences in the sample, approximately 27% are singletons; the top ten hold about 18%. Sequencing input: blood. These receptors were taken from a woman between 65 and 79 years old in good health.

This clonotype appeared a few times. The chain recombines TRBV20-1 with TRBJ2-7, with 9 nucleotides matching TRBD1. With V trimmed by 0 bases and J by 6 bases, 9 bases remained unmatched. CDR1 and CDR2 (germline): DFQATT, SNEGSKA (reference sequence). There are 15 residues in the CDR3. This CDR3 is CSARDARGQGAEQYF. The CDR3 coding sequence is TGCAGTGCTAGAGATGCACGGGGACAGGGAGCCGAGCAGTACTTC.

This rearrangement joins TRBV25-1 to TRBJ2-1; the D is unclear. The germline gives CDR1 MGHDK, CDR2 SYGVNS. V lost 7 bases and J 0 bases, leaving 13 bases between the germline ends. This CDR3 comprises 15 residues. CDR3 sequence (DNA): TGTGCCAGCACCCGGACGGAAAGCTCCTACAATGAGCAGTTCTTC. Its translation is CASTRTESSYNEQFF.

This chain uses TRBV7-2 with TRBJ1-5, with unresolved D. This CDR3 region has 15 residues. In germline, CDR1 is SGHTA, CDR2 FQGNSA. The V end lost 5 bases, the J end lost 1 base, and 12 bases lay between the germline ends. The CDR3, as DNA: TGTGCCAGCAGCGAAAGTCCCTCGAGCAATCAGCCCCAGCATTTT. This translates into CASSESPSSNQPQHF.

The rearrangement uses TRBV5-6 and TRBJ2-7; 7 bases align to TRBD1. The J segment lost 1 base and the V segment lost 2 bases, leaving 9 bases of the junction unmatched. The CDR3 is 16 amino acids. Looked up from germline, CDR1 is SGHDT and CDR2 is YYEEEE. The CDR3 sequence: CASSFRPQQGSYEQYF. DNA of the CDR3: TGTGCCAGCAGCTTCCGCCCCCAACAGGGGTCCTACGAGCAGTACTTC.

This sequence joins TRBV29-1 and TRBJ2-1, with D possibly TRBD1 on 6 matching bases. Germline CDR1 reads SQVTM; CDR2 reads ANQGSEA. The CDR3 totals 11 residues. Deletions cut 7 bases from V and 15 bases from J, with 19 bases between. CDR3 protein: CSALVQGPGFF. The CDR3 DNA reads TGCAGCGCGCTTGTACAGGGTCCCGGGTTCTTC.

In its sample, this clonotype was seen many times. The chain uses TRBV7-3 and TRBJ2-7; D uncertain. The CDR3 is made up of 13 amino acids. V was pared by 2 bases and J by 6 bases, with 11 bases between. Germline V gene data show CDR1 as SGHTA and CDR2 as FQGTGA. This CDR3 is CASSLSEGIEQYF. The CDR3, as DNA: TGTGCCAGCAGCTTATCTGAAGGGATCGAGCAGTACTTC.

The rearrangement joins TRBV20-1 to TRBJ2-1; D call uncertain. Trimming cost V 0 bases and J 10 bases, with 13 bases left between them. In germline, CDR1 is DFQATT, CDR2 SNEGSKA (reference sequence). This CDR3 has 13 amino acids. CDR3 residues: CSAREGPLIEQFF. The DNA for the CDR3 is TGCAGTGCTAGAGAAGGACCCCTCATCGAGCAGTTCTTC.

The rearrangement joins TRBV5-1 to TRBJ2-4, with TRBD2 matching over 7 bases. The CDR3 is 16 residues long. CDR1 is SGHRS and CDR2 is YFSETQ in the germline V gene. J was trimmed by 1 base and V by 4 bases; bases with no gene match: 8. CDR3 residues: CASSPGPGGAKNIQYF. The CDR3 coding sequence is TGCGCCAGCAGCCCCGGCCCCGGGGGGGCCAAAAACATTCAGTACTTC.

This clonotype was observed at least ten times. Here the CDR3 reads CATGDLVTQYF. The CDR3 DNA follows: TGTGCCACCGGGGATTTAGTTACCCAGTACTTC. V and J are TRBV24-1 and TRBJ2-5; no firm D call. Germline loops: CDR1 KGHDR, CDR2 SFDVKD. V was trimmed by 9 bases and J by 8 bases, leaving 12 bases between them. The CDR3 sequence is 11 residues long.

This clonotype was picked up a small number of times. This chain connects TRBV15 to TRBJ1-4, with a tentative D call TRBD1 (6 bases). The V gene's germline CDR1 is LNHNV and CDR2 YYDKDF (reference sequence). The CDR3 spans 14 residues. V lost 1 base and J lost 11, with 14 bases in between. The CDR3 sequence is CATSRGTAHGKLFF. The CDR3 nucleotides are TGTGCCACCAGCAGAGGGACAGCTCACGGGAAACTGTTTTTT.

This clonotype was detected a few times. The genes are TRBV29-1 and TRBJ2-3; maybe TRBD2 (7 bases). Trimming removed 4 bases at V and 1 base at J, with 12 bases between. CDR1 is SQVTM, CDR2 ANQGSEA, per germline. CDR3 length: 14 amino acids. The CDR3 here is CSVGRGAGTDTQYF. DNA for the CDR3: TGCAGCGTTGGACGGGGGGCCGGCACAGATACGCAGTATTTT.

This clonotype has only a few counts. The V call is TRBV5-1, the J call TRBJ2-7; tentatively, D is TRBD2 (5 bases). CDR3 length equals 16 residues. V shed 4 bases and J shed 6 bases, with 23 bases lying between them. CDR1 and CDR2 (germline): SGHRS, YFSETQ. The CDR3, as DNA: TGCGCCAGCAGCCAAACCGGGAACCCCGGCACGAGCGAGCAGTACTTC. Translated: CASSQTGNPGTSEQYF. Together with reference TRBV5-1 and TRBJ2-7, the CDR3 gives the full variable domain: KAGVTQTPRYLIKTRGQQVTLSCSPISGHRSVSWYQQTPGQGLQFLFEYFSETQRNKGNFPGRFSGRQFSNSRSEMNVSTLELGDSALYLCASSQTGNPGTSEQYFGPGTRLTVT.

This rearrangement joins TRBV10-3 to TRBJ2-5, with D maybe TRBD2 (5 bases). The closer fit of TRBJ2-1 to the DNA end suggests the J call may be wrong. The CDR3 totals 13 residues. The germline CDR1 and CDR2 sequences are ENHRY and SYGVKD. The CDR3 is CAISERGNNEQFF. Written as DNA, the CDR3 is TGTGCCATCAGTGAAAGAGGGAACAATGAGCAGTTCTTC.

The V gene is TRBV7-2, the J gene TRBJ1-2, with D maybe TRBD1 (6 bases). Trimming removed 3 bases at V and 0 bases at J, with 17 bases between. Germline values: CDR1 SGHTA, CDR2 FQGNSA. This CDR3 is 17 amino acids long. The CDR3 bases are TGTGCCAGCAGCTTTCTCCAGAGGGACACCGCTAACTATGGCTACACCTTC. This gives the protein CASSFLQRDTANYGYTF.